This T cell receptor beta chain was recovered during a study of CD8 T cells in Susac syndrome. Healthy donors served as the controls. They were matched for age and sex. TEMRA cells were FACS-enriched, while CD8+ and CD4+ T cells were negatively isolated. With random hexamers, reverse transcription was performed on about 0.5 to 1 ug of RNA. Across 54 Vbeta and 13 Jbeta, TCR beta CDR3 was amplified with immunoSEQ multiplex PCR. One entry per CDR3 protein, called by TCRdb with MiXCR from the immunoSEQ multiplex PCR reads. The sample has approximately 120,000 distinct CDR3 sequences, less than 97% seen once; the top ten hold 0.096%. Germline loops: CDR1 MDHEN, CDR2 SYDVKM. V lost 7 bases and J lost 0, with 10 bases in between. This CDR3 comprises 13 residues.

Material: CD4+ T cells from PBMCs. The source of this sequence is a human donor in good health. V gene TRBV28 combines with J gene TRBJ2-7, with unresolved D. The CDR3 region is CASTRAISYEQYF. DNA for the CDR3: TGTGCCAGCACAAGGGCAATCTCCTACGAGCAGTACTTC. The complete variable domain, with remaining parts taken from reference TRBV28 and TRBJ2-7, reads DVKVTQSSRYLVKRTGEKVFLECVQDMDHENMFWYRQDPGLGLRLIYFSYDVKMKEKGDIPEGYSVSREKKERFSLILESASTNQTSMYLCASTRAISYEQYFGPGTRLTVT.